The clone carrying this T cell receptor (beta chain) was observed a handful of times. This sample is drawn from a study of T cells in Graves' hyperthyroidism and ophthalmopathy. The CDR3 regions of TCR beta were amplified from RNA transcripts. The HTBI set primed first-round TCR CDR3 RT-PCR. TCRdb analysed the multiplex PCR reads with MiXCR anew, one entry per CDR3 protein. There are around 290,000 distinct CDR3 sequences in the sample; 10% to 15% occur only once, and 7% to 8.5% lies in the top ten. Per germline, CDR1 SGHVS and CDR2 FQNEAQ. CDR3 length: 17 amino acids. Germline trimming cut 4 bases from V and 3 bases from J; bases unmatched to any gene: 11.

This sequence was found in a woman aged 25 to 45 with Graves' hyperthyroidism that later progressed to Graves' ophthalmopathy. The rearrangement uses TRBV7-8 and TRBJ1-1; 10 positions match TRBD1. The sample consisted of blood. CDR3 loop: CASSSRRQGAGDTEAFF. The CDR3 DNA reads as TGTGCCAGCAGCTCAAGAAGACAGGGGGCCGGGGACACTGAAGCTTTCTTT. Filled out from reference TRBV7-8 and TRBJ1-1, the complete variable domain reads GAGVSQSPRYKVAKRGQDVALRCDPISGHVSLFWYQQALGQGPEFLTYFQNEAQLDKSGLPSDRFFAERPEGSVSTLKIQRTQQEDSAVYLCASSSRRQGAGDTEAFFGQGTRLTVV.